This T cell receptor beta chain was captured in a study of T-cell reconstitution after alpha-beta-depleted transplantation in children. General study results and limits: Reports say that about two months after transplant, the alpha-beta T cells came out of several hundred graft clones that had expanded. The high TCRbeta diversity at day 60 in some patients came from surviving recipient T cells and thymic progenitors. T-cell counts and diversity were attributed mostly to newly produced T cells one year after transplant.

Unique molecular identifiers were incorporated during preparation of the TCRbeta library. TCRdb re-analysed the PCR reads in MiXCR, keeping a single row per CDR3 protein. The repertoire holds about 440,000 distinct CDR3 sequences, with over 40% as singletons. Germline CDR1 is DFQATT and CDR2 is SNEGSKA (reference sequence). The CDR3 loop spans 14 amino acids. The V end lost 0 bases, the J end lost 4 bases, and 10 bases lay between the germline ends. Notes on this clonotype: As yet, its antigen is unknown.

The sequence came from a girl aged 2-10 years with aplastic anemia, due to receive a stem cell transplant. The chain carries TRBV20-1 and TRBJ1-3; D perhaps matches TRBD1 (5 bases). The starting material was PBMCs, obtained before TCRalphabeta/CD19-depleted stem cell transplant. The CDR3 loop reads CSARDSGPGNTIYF. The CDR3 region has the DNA TGCAGTGCTAGAGATTCAGGGCCAGGAAACACCATATATTTT.